This TCR beta chain was captured by sequencing in a study of T cells in women clearing cervical HPV infection. The study's findings and limits: Richness differences could reflect unmeasured T-cell content per sample.

Produced via immunoSEQ multiplex PCR; TCRdb's table is partial and in-frame only. This sample contains roughly 38,000 clones. Germline CDR1 is GTSNPN and CDR2 is SVGIG (reference sequence). CDR3 size: 15 residues. Of note for this clone: No antigen is known for it. The read halts 3 residues ahead of the CDR3 end, with the missing end drawn from the germline J gene.

This TCR was sampled from a woman between 18 and 69 years old with a cervical HPV16 infection that either progressed to CIN3+ or cleared (not recorded which). The chain uses TRBV30 and TRBJ2-2; possibly TRBD2 for D (5 bases). What was sequenced was blood buffy coat. The CDR3 spells CAWSGPLATNEKLFF. The covered CDR3 bases are TGTGCCTGGAGTGGACCCCTAGCAACTAATGAAAAG.